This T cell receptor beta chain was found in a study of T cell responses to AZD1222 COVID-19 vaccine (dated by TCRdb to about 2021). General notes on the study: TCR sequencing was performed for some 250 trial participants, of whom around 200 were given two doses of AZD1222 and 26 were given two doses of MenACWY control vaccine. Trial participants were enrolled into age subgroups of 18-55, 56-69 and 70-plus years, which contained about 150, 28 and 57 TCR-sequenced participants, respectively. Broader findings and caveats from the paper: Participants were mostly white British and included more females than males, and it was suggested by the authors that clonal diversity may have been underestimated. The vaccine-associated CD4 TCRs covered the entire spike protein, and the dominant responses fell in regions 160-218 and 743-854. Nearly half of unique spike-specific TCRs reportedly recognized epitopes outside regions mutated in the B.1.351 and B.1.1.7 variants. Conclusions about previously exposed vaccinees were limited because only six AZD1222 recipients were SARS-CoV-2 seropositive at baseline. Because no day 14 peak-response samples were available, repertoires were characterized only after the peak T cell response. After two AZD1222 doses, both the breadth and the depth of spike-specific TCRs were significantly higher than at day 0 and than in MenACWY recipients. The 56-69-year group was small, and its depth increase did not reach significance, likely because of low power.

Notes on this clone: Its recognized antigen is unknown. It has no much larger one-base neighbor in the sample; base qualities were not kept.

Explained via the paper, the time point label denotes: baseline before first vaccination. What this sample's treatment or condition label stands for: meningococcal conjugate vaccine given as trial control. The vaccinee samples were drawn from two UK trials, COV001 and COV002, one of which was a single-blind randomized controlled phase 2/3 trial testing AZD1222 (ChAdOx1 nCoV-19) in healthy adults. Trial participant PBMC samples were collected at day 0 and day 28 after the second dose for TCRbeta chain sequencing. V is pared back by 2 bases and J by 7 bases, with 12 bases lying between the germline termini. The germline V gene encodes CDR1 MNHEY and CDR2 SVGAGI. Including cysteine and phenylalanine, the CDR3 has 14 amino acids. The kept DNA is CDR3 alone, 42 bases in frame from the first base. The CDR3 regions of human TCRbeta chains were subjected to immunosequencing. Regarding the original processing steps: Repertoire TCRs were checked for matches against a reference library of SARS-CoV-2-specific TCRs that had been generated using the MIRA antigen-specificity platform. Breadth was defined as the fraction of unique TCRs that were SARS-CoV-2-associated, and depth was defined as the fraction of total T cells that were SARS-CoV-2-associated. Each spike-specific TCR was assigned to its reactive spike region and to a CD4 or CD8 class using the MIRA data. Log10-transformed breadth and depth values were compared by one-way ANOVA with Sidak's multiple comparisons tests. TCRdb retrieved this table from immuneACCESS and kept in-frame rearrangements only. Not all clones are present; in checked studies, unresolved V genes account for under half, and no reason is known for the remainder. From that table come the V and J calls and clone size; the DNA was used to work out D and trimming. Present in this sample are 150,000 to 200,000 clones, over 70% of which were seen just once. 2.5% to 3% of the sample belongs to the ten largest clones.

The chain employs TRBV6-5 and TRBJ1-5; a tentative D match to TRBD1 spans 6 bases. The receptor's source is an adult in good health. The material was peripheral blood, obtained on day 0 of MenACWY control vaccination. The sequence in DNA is TGTGCCAGCAGTTACCAGGGGCAGGGCCAGCCCCAGCATTTT. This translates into CASSYQGQGQPQHF.